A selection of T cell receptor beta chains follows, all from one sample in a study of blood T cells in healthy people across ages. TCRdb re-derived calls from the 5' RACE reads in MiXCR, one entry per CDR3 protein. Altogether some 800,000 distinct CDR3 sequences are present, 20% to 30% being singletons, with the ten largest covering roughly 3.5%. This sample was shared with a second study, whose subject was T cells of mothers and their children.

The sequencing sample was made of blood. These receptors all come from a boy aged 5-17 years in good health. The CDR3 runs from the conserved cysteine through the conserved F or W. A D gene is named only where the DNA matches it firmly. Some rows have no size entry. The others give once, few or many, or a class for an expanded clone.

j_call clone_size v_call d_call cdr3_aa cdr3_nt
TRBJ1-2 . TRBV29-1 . CSVDRGEDYGYTF TGCAGCGTTGATCGCGGGGAGGACTATGGCTACACCTTC
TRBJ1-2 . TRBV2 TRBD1 CASSPGQDSYRYTF TGTGCCAGCAGCCCGGGACAGGACTCCTATCGCTACACCTTC
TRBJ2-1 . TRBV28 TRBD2 CASGCGTSGRCEQFF TGTGCCAGCGGATGCGGGACTAGCGGGAGATGCGAGCAGTTCTTC
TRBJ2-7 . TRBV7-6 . CASSLLDSISYEQYF TGTGCCAGCAGCTTATTGGACTCGATCTCCTACGAGCAGTACTTC
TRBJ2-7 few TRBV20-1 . CSAGGAELPYEQYF TGCAGTGCAGGGGGGGCGGAACTCCCCTACGAGCAGTACTTC
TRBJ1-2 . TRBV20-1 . CSARTDGYTF TGCAGTGCTAGGACAGATGGCTACACCTTC
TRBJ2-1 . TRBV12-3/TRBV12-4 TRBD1 CASSPGTVAYNEQFF TGTGCCAGCAGTCCCGGGACAGTTGCGTACAATGAGCAGTTCTTC
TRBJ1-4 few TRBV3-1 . CASAIKAGSEKLFF TGTGCCAGCGCGATAAAGGCAGGGTCGGAAAAACTGTTTTTT
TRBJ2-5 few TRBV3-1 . CASSRDSAFGPRGETQYF TGTGCCAGCAGCCGAGACTCGGCTTTTGGGCCGAGAGGGGAGACCCAGTACTTC
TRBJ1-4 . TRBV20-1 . CSAKNTGATNEKLFF TGCAGTGCCAAAAACACAGGTGCAACTAATGAAAAACTGTTTTTT
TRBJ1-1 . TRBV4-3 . CASSQVVLNTEAFF TGCGCCAGCAGCCAAGTAGTCCTTAACACTGAAGCTTTCTTT
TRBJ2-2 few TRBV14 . CASRLRPGELFF TGTGCCAGCAGACTACGCCCCGGGGAGCTGTTTTTT
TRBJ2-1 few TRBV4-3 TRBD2 CASSQDNRGGPYNEQFF TGCGCCAGCAGCCAAGATAACCGCGGGGGGCCCTACAATGAGCAGTTCTTC
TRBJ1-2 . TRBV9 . CASSVGTGTYSYGYTF TGTGCCAGCAGCGTAGGGACCGGGACCTACTCGTATGGCTACACCTTC
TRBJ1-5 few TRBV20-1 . CSAREGSAGNLPQHF TGCAGTGCTAGAGAAGGGTCGGCAGGGAATCTGCCCCAGCATTTT
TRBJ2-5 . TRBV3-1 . CASSQAGSQETQYF TGTGCCAGCAGCCAAGCAGGGAGCCAAGAGACCCAGTACTTC
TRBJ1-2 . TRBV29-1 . CSVEDQARDGDYGYTF TGCAGCGTTGAAGATCAGGCCAGGGATGGCGACTATGGCTACACCTTC
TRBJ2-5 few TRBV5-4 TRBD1 CASSLDGTGQETQYF TGTGCCAGCAGCTTGGACGGGACAGGTCAAGAGACCCAGTACTTC
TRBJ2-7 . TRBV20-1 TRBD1 CSARGTGEISEQYF TGCAGTGCTAGGGGGACAGGGGAAATAAGCGAGCAGTACTTC
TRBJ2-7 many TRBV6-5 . CASSYSDLGRERAYEQYF TGTGCCAGCAGTTACTCCGATTTGGGAAGGGAAAGGGCCTACGAGCAGTACTTC
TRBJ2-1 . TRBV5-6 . CASSFIWSQAFNEQFF TGTGCCAGCAGCTTTATTTGGTCGCAGGCGTTCAATGAGCAGTTCTTC
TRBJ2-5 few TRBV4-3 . CASSQDTGQGPYF TGCGCCAGCAGCCAAGATACGGGGCAAGGCCCGTACTTC
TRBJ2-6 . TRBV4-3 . CASSQPIASGANVLTF TGCGCCAGCAGCCAACCCATAGCCTCTGGGGCCAACGTCCTGACTTTC
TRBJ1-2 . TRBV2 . CASSLDTVNSGYTF TGTGCCAGCAGTTTGGACACGGTTAATAGCGGCTACACCTTC
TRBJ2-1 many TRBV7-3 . CASSLSSYNEQFF TGTGCCAGCAGCCTAAGCTCCTACAATGAGCAGTTCTTC
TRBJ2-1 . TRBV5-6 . CASGKERGSYNEQFF TGTGCCAGCGGCAAAGAGCGCGGCTCCTACAATGAGCAGTTCTTC
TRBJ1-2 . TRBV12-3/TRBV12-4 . CASSLRGVDGYTF TGTGCCAGCAGTTTAAGGGGTGTCGATGGCTACACCTTC
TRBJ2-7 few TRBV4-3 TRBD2 CASSVGLADPYEQYF TGCGCCAGCAGCGTAGGACTAGCGGACCCCTACGAGCAGTACTTC
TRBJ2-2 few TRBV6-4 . CASSDSEGANTGELFF TGTGCCAGCAGTGACTCGGAGGGGGCAAACACCGGGGAGCTGTTTTTT
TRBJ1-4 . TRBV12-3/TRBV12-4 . CASSLALIPTATNEKLFF TGTGCCAGCAGTTTAGCGCTAATCCCCACTGCAACTAATGAAAAACTGTTTTTT
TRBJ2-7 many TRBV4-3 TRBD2 CASSPRTAGLAEAYEQYF TGCGCCAGCAGCCCAAGGACCGCCGGACTAGCGGAGGCCTACGAGCAGTACTTC
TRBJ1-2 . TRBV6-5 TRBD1 CASSYGTDYGYTF TGTGCCAGCAGTTATGGGACAGATTATGGCTACACCTTC
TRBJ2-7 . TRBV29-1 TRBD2 CSVRLAGTHEQYF TGCAGCGTCCGACTAGCGGGAACCCACGAGCAGTACTTC
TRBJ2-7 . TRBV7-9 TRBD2 CASSLDAGVYEQYF TGTGCCAGCAGCTTAGACGCGGGAGTCTACGAGCAGTACTTC
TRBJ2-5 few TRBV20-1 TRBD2 CSARDFLAGGPRETQYF TGCAGTGCTAGAGATTTTCTGGCGGGAGGGCCAAGAGAGACCCAGTACTTC
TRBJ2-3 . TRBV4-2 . CASRPPGTVGTDTQYF TGTGCCAGCAGACCACCTGGGACTGTGGGCACAGATACGCAGTATTTT
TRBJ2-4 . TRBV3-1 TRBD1 CASNRDRKNIQYF TGTGCCAGCAACCGGGACAGGAAAAACATTCAGTACTTC